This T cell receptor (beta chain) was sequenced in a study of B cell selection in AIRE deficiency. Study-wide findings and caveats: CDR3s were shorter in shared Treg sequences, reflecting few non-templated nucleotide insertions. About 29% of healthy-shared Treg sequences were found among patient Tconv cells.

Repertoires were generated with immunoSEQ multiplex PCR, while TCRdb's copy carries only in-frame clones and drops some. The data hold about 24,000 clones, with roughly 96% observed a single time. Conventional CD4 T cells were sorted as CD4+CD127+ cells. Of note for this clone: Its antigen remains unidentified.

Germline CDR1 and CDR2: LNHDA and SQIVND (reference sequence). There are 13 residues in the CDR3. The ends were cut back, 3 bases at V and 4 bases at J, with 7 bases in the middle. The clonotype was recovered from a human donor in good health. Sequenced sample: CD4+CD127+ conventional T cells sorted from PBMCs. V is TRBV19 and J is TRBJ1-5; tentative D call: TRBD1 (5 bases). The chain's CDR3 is CASSIGGNQPQHF. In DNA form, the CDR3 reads TGTGCCAGTAGTATTGGGGGAAATCAGCCCCAGCATTTT.